A single sample gave rise to the 30 T cell receptor beta chains below, sequenced in a study of regulatory T cells in long-lasting Graves disease. Building of the TCR beta libraries involved iRepertoire HTBI primers and Arm-PCR of CDR3 regions. TCRdb reprocessed the multiplex PCR reads with MiXCR, giving one entry per CDR3 protein. The repertoire holds 440,000 or so distinct CDR3 sequences, with roughly 17% as singletons. Time point indicated: newly diagnosed GD, antithyroid drugs for less than 3 months. The authors made the TCR library using RNA they extracted from PBMCs. The data also belong to a second study, concerning T cells in Graves' hyperthyroidism and ophthalmopathy.

The sample consisted of peripheral blood mononuclear cells (PBMCs), taken at new diagnosis, from a patient treated with antithyroid drugs. The source of these receptors is a woman aged 30 to 39 with Graves disease.

This clonotype came up many times. The V call is TRBV19, the J call TRBJ2-1; D uncertain. In germline, CDR1 is LNHDA, CDR2 SQIVND (reference sequence). The CDR3 length is 15 residues. The V and J ends lost 1 base and 6 bases respectively, with 13 bases between them. The CDR3 bases are TGTGCCAGTAGTATAGTAGGGAACCTCGCCAATGAGCAGTTCTTC. It is translated as CASSIVGNLANEQFF.

In its sample, this clonotype was seen many times. The chain joins TRBV7-9 to TRBJ2-1, with 10 positions matching TRBD2. Trimming took 7 bases from V and 3 from J; bases not matched to a gene: 12. The V gene's germline CDR1 is SEHNR and CDR2 FQNEAQ (reference sequence). CDR3 size: 17 residues. CDR3 in amino acids: CASTVSRLAGFYNEQFF. The CDR3 DNA reads TGTGCCAGCACCGTTTCCCGACTAGCGGGTTTCTACAATGAGCAGTTCTTC.

This clonotype occurred many times. The V gene is TRBV29-1, the J gene TRBJ2-5, with D perhaps matching TRBD2 (6 bases). Between the trimmed V and J ends, which lost 7 bases and 2 bases, there was a span of 11 bases. Per germline, CDR1 SQVTM and CDR2 ANQGSEA. This CDR3 spans 12 amino acids. The CDR3: CSATAGQETQYF. The CDR3 DNA reads as TGCAGCGCTACGGCGGGACAAGAGACCCAGTACTTC.

This clonotype was seen a handful of times. This chain connects TRBV5-1 to TRBJ1-2, with 10 bases lining up with TRBD1. CDR1 is SGHRS and CDR2 is YFSETQ in the germline V gene. The V gene end was trimmed by 0 bases and the J gene end by 1 base; junction bases not matched to a gene: 0. The CDR3 is 15 amino acids. CDR3 coding DNA: TGCGCCAGCAGCTTGGGGACAGGGGGTAACTATGGCTACACCTTC. Translated, it gives CASSLGTGGNYGYTF. The full variable domain, completed using reference TRBV5-1 and TRBJ1-2, is KAGVTQTPRYLIKTRGQQVTLSCSPISGHRSVSWYQQTPGQGLQFLFEYFSETQRNKGNFPGRFSGRQFSNSRSEMNVSTLELGDSALYLCASSLGTGGNYGYTFGSGTRLTVV.

This clonotype was counted at least ten times. J is TRBJ2-2 and V is TRBV11-2; perhaps TRBD1 as D (5 bases). CDR1 and CDR2 (germline): SGHAT, FQNNGV. The CDR3 has 13 residues. V was pared by 8 bases and J by 6 bases, with 13 bases between. The CDR3 region is CASGKGWAGELFF. The CDR3 coding sequence is TGTGCCAGCGGGAAGGGGTGGGCCGGGGAGCTGTTTTTT.

This clonotype showed up many times. V usage is TRBV13 and J usage is TRBJ2-2; 9 positions agree with TRBD1. Germline-derived CDR1 and CDR2 are PRHDT and FYEKMQ (reference sequence). The CDR3 contains 18 residues. V was clipped by 4 bases and J by 5 bases; unmatched bases: 14. CDR3 region: CASSYFTGGLVGTGELFF. The CDR3, as DNA: TGTGCCAGCAGCTACTTCACAGGGGGCTTGGTCGGGACCGGGGAGCTGTTTTTT.

This clonotype was found many times. The chain is built from TRBV7-9 and TRBJ1-1, with D uncertain. The germline gives CDR1 SEHNR, CDR2 FQNEAQ (reference sequence). V lost 2 bases and J lost 0, with 10 bases in between. CDR3 size: 15 residues. CDR3 loop: CASSLRAGVNTEAFF. CDR3 DNA: TGTGCCAGCAGCTTAAGGGCAGGAGTGAACACTGAAGCTTTCTTT. Based on the CDR3 plus reference TRBV7-9 and TRBJ1-1, the full variable domain is DTGVSQNPRHKITKRGQNVTFRCDPISEHNRLYWYRQTLGQGPEFLTYFQNEAQLEKSRLLSDRFSAERPKGSFSTLEIQRTEQGDSAMYLCASSLRAGVNTEAFFGQGTRLTVV.

This clonotype was seen at least ten times. The chain links TRBV13 to TRBJ2-1, with TRBD1 as a possible D gene (5 bases). The CDR3 has 17 residues. V was pared by 7 bases and J by 5 bases, with 24 bases between. Per the germline V gene, CDR1 is PRHDT and CDR2 is FYEKMQ (reference sequence). The CDR3 region is CASTDQQDLLIHNEQFF. For the CDR3, the DNA is TGTGCCAGCACCGACCAACAGGATTTATTGATTCACAATGAGCAGTTCTTC. The variable domain in full, with the rest retrieved from reference TRBV13 and TRBJ2-1, is AAGVIQSPRHLIKEKRETATLKCYPIPRHDTVYWYQQGPGQDPQFLISFYEKMQSDKGSIPDRFSAQQFSDYHSELNMSSLELGDSALYFCASTDQQDLLIHNEQFFGPGTRLTVL.

This clonotype was observed many times. The chain links TRBV5-6 to TRBJ2-1; 7 nucleotides match TRBD2. Germline loops: CDR1 SGHDT, CDR2 YYEEEE. V lost 4 bases to trimming and J lost 5 bases; unmatched junction nucleotides: 0. The CDR3 is 12 amino acids. As DNA, the CDR3 is TGTGCCAGCAGCCGGGGGGACAATGAGCAGTTCTTC. Its translation: CASSRGDNEQFF.

Regarding this clonotype: A much more abundant neighbour one base away suggests this may be a read error. V and J are TRBV28 and TRBJ2-1; D possibly corresponds to TRBD1 (6 bases). Germline CDR1 and CDR2: MDHEN and SYDVKM. The CDR3 covers 13 residues. Here the CDR3 reads CTSRPQGYNEQFF. CDR3 nucleotide sequence: TGTACCAGCAGGCCCCAGGGGTACAATGAGCAGTTCTTC. Full variable domain (remainder filled in from reference TRBV28 and TRBJ2-1): DVKVTQSSRYLVKRTGEKVFLECVQDMDHENMFWYRQDPGLGLRLIYFSYDVKMKEKGDIPEGYSVSREKKERFSLILESASTNQTSMYLCTSRPQGYNEQFFGPGTRLTVL.

CDR3 DNA: TGTGCCAGCAGCTTAGGTTCCGGGAGGACCCGCACAGATACGCAGTATTTT. Protein: CASSLGSGRTRTDTQYF. The V and J genes are TRBV7-9 and TRBJ2-3; 7 bases agree with TRBD2. Germline CDR1 and CDR2: SEHNR and FQNEAQ (reference sequence). CDR3 length: 17 amino acids. The J segment lost 1 base and the V segment lost 1 base, leaving 8 bases of the junction unmatched.

On this clonotype: This likely stems from a read error, as it lies one base from a far larger clone. The rearrangement joins TRBV12-3 or TRBV12-4 to TRBJ1-4; tentatively, D is TRBD1 (5 bases). The V end was cut by 5 bases, the J end by 0 bases, with 28 bases between. This CDR3 is built from 21 residues. The CDR3 DNA sequence: TGTGCCAGCAGTGGATACGGGGTTTCCAGACAGAATTATACAACTAATGAAAAACTGTTTTTT. This translates into CASSGYGVSRQNYTTNEKLFF.

This clonotype was seen repeatedly, ten times or more. V is TRBV30 and J is TRBJ1-2, with TRBD1 matching 9 bases. The CDR3 is made up of 14 amino acids. Trimming took 2 bases from V and 7 from J; bases not matched to a gene: 8. CDR1 is GTSNPN, CDR2 SVGIG, per germline (reference sequence). CDR3 amino acids: CAWSNTGGAGGYTF. The CDR3 DNA sequence: TGTGCCTGGAGTAATACAGGGGGCGCGGGTGGCTACACCTTC. Full variable domain (remainder filled in from reference TRBV30 and TRBJ1-2): SQTIHQWPATLVQPVGSPLSLECTVEGTSNPNLYWYRQAAGRGLQLLFYSVGIGQISSEVPQNLSASRPQDRQFILSSKKLLLSDSGFYLCAWSNTGGAGGYTFGSGTRLTVV.

The table lists this clonotype with many counts. The chain uses TRBV20-1 and TRBJ1-5; D might be TRBD1 (6 bases). Trimming pared 6 bases from V and 7 bases from J, leaving 16 bases between. From germline, CDR1 is DFQATT and CDR2 SNEGSKA (reference sequence). This CDR3 has 13 amino acids. The chain's CDR3 is CSARGPMAQPQHF. The CDR3 DNA is TGCAGTGCCAGGGGCCCAATGGCCCAGCCCCAGCATTTT.

The sample holds many counts of this clonotype. V is TRBV20-1 and J is TRBJ2-2; the D gene could be TRBD1 or TRBD2 (5 bases each). Germline assignment: CDR1 DFQATT and CDR2 SNEGSKA (reference sequence). Deletions cut 0 bases from V and 8 bases from J, with 10 bases between. CDR3 length: 13 amino acids. The CDR3 spells CSARDFREGELFF. The CDR3 region has the DNA TGCAGTGCTAGAGATTTCAGGGAGGGGGAGCTGTTTTTT.

The gene calls are TRBV27 and TRBJ1-3, with 9 bases aligning to TRBD1. The junction had 3 bases not matched to a gene; V was cut back by 5 bases and J by 4 bases. Germline V gives CDR1 MNHEY, CDR2 SMNVEV (reference sequence). CDR3 length: 14 residues. CDR3 DNA sequence: TGTGCCAGCAGTCACAGGGGGCCCGGAAACACCATATATTTT. The encoded protein is CASSHRGPGNTIYF.

Only a few counts were recorded for this clonotype. The chain couples TRBV20-1 to TRBJ2-1, with no clear D. The CDR3 covers 14 residues. Germline CDR1 reads DFQATT; CDR2 reads SNEGSKA (reference sequence). V was pared by 6 bases and J by 6 bases, with 18 bases between. The CDR3 protein is CSAVRALTSNEQFF. The CDR3 DNA reads as TGCAGTGCCGTCCGGGCCCTAACCTCCAATGAGCAGTTCTTC.

The rearrangement uses TRBV5-1 and TRBJ2-1, with TRBD1 matching 7 bases. Trimming removed 0 bases from V and 2 bases from J; junction bases left unmatched: 5. Germline CDR1 reads SGHRS; CDR2 reads YFSETQ. The CDR3 has 16 amino acids. The CDR3 sequence: CASSLETGSTYNEQFF. The CDR3 region has the DNA TGCGCCAGCAGCTTGGAGACAGGGAGTACCTACAATGAGCAGTTCTTC.

With respect to this clonotype: A junction boundary mismatches the germline segment, possibly from a read error. The rearrangement uses TRBV28 and TRBJ1-2; a weak D match, TRBD1 (5 bases). Germline V CDR1 and CDR2: MDHEN, SYDVKM. This CDR3 has 13 amino acids. CDR3 loop: CAGSLTGRVGYTF. Here the CDR3 DNA reads TGTGCCGGCAGTTTAACAGGACGCGTTGGCTACACCTTC.

This clonotype was found many times. V gene TRBV6-9 combines with J gene TRBJ1-1, with 7 bases matching TRBD1. Losses at the gene ends were 3 bases for V and 1 base for J; bases not matched to a gene: 11. Per germline, CDR1 MNHGY and CDR2 SVAAGI. There are 17 residues in the CDR3. The CDR3 nucleotides are TGTGCCAGCAGTTACTTAAAACCGGGACAGCGGAACACTGAAGCTTTCTTT. This translates into CASSYLKPGQRNTEAFF.

This clonotype turned up a few times. The CDR3 DNA reads TGTGCCAGCAGCTTGGAGGTGACTAGCACAGATACGCAGTATTTT. This translates into CASSLEVTSTDTQYF. V and J are TRBV5-6 and TRBJ2-3; D is unresolved. The germline V and J ends were trimmed by 0 bases and 0 bases, with 8 bases remaining between them. The CDR3 runs 15 residues. The germline gives CDR1 SGHDT, CDR2 YYEEEE.

This clonotype was counted ten times or more. The chain employs TRBV29-1 and TRBJ1-5; D gene unclear. Trimming removed 4 bases at V and 9 bases at J, with 19 bases between. The CDR3 totals 14 residues. Germline V CDR1 and CDR2: SQVTM, ANQGSEA. CDR3 sequence (DNA): TGCAGCGTTGCGGTCGGTGAGGATAGGACGCCCCAGCATTTT. Amino acids: CSVAVGEDRTPQHF.

This clonotype has ten or more counts. The chain combines TRBV6-2 or TRBV6-3 with TRBJ1-5; no definite D call. The CDR3 runs to 17 residues. Germline V gene data show CDR1 as MNHEY and CDR2 as SVGEGT. Trimming left V 0 bases short and J 5 bases short, with 17 bases between. The CDR3 DNA reads as TGTGCCAGCAGTTACTCGATAGAGGAACGAGAGGATCAGCCCCAGCATTTT. It codes for CASSYSIEEREDQPQHF.

This chain joins TRBV18 and TRBJ2-7; the D gene is possibly TRBD2 (5 bases). Trimming stripped 3 bases from V and 12 bases from J, with 15 bases between. The germline CDR1 and CDR2 sequences are KGHSH and LQKENI. The CDR3 has 12 amino acids. CDR3 DNA: TGTGCCAGCTCACCGGGGAGAGAGACCCGGTACTTC. Its protein is CASSPGRETRYF.

This rearrangement joins TRBV5-4 to TRBJ2-2, with 7 bases that match TRBD2. With V trimmed by 2 bases and J by 8 bases, 0 bases remained unmatched. Germline-derived CDR1 and CDR2 are SGHNT and YYREEE (reference sequence). This CDR3 contains 12 residues. The CDR3 spells CASSFGGGELFF. DNA for the CDR3: TGTGCCAGCAGCTTCGGGGGGGGGGAGCTGTTTTTT.

This clonotype was recorded many times. The genes are TRBV20-1 and TRBJ1-2; D call uncertain. The germline V gene has CDR1 DFQATT and CDR2 SNEGSKA (reference sequence). Trimming left V 3 bases short and J 3 bases short, with 11 bases between. The length of the CDR3 is 13 residues. CDR3 protein: CSASSGFDYGYTF. CDR3 DNA sequence: TGCAGTGCTAGTTCGGGGTTTGACTATGGCTACACCTTC.

V is TRBV20-1 and J is TRBJ2-2; the D is unclear. Germline V CDR1 and CDR2: DFQATT, SNEGSKA (reference sequence). The CDR3 runs to 14 residues. The V end lost 4 bases, the J end lost 4 bases, and 13 bases lay between the germline ends. The CDR3 sequence is CSATDTKATGELFF. DNA of the CDR3: TGCAGTGCTACAGACACCAAAGCCACCGGGGAGCTGTTTTTT.

This clonotype was counted ten times or more. The chain recombines TRBV18 with TRBJ1-1; D remains unclear. V was cut by 6 bases and J by 1 base, with 12 bases left in between. The CDR3 extends over 14 amino acids. In germline, CDR1 is KGHSH, CDR2 LQKENI. In DNA, the CDR3 is TGTGCCAGCTCGTCCACCTCAGGGAACACTGAAGCTTTCTTT. Amino acid sequence: CASSSTSGNTEAFF. Based on the CDR3 plus reference TRBV18 and TRBJ1-1, the full variable domain is NAGVMQNPRHLVRRRGQEARLRCSPMKGHSHVYWYRQLPEEGLKFMVYLQKENIIDESGMPKERFSAEFPKEGPSILRIQQVVRGDSAAYFCASSSTSGNTEAFFGQGTRLTVV.

The sample holds a few counts of this clonotype. This chain uses TRBV2 with TRBJ2-3; unclear D gene. Germline CDR1 and CDR2: SNHLY and FYNNEI. The ends were cut back, 7 bases at V and 0 bases at J, with 17 bases in the middle. CDR3 length: 16 residues. The CDR3 DNA is TGTGCCAGCATACGACGGCGGATAACAAGCACAGATACGCAGTATTTT. It codes for CASIRRRITSTDTQYF.

Many counts were recorded for this clonotype. The gene calls are TRBV6-2 or TRBV6-3 and TRBJ2-1; 13 bases align to TRBD2. Germline CDR1 MNHEY, CDR2 SVGEGT. CDR3 size: 16 residues. V was pared by 6 bases and J by 0 bases, with 2 bases of the junction left unmatched. The CDR3 protein is CASRRTSGGSYNEQFF. The DNA of the CDR3 is TGTGCCAGCAGAAGGACTAGCGGGGGCTCCTACAATGAGCAGTTCTTC.